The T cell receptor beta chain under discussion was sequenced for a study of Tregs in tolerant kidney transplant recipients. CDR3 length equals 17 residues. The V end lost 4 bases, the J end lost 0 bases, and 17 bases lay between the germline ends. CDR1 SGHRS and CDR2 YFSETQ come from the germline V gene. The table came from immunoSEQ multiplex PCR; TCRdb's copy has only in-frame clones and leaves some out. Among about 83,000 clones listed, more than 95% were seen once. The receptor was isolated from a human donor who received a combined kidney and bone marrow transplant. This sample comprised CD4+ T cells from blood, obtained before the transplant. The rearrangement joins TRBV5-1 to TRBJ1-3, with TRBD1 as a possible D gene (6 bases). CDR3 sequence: CASSPNRASDSGNTIYF. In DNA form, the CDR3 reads TGCGCCAGCAGCCCCAACAGGGCTTCCGACTCTGGAAACACCATATATTTT.